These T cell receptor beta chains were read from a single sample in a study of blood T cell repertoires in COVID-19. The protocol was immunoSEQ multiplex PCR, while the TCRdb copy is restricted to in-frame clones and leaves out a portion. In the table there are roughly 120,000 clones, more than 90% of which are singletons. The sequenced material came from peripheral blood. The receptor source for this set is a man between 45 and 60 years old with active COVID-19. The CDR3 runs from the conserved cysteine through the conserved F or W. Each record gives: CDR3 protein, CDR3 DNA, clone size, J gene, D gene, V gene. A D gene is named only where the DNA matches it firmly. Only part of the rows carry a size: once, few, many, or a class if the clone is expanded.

CDR3: CASSVSGGSQETQYF
DNA: TGTGCCAGCAGCGTTAGCGGGGGAAGCCAAGAGACCCAGTACTTC
size: .
J: TRBJ2-5
D: TRBD2
V: TRBV5-4

CDR3: CASSLALNSGYTF
DNA: TGTGCCAGCAGTTTAGCGCTAAACAGTGGCTACACCTTC
size: .
J: TRBJ1-2
D: .
V: TRBV12-3/TRBV12-4

CDR3: CASSGTQKSTDTQYF
DNA: TGTGCCAGCAGCGGGACTCAGAAAAGCACAGATACGCAGTATTTT
size: .
J: TRBJ2-3
D: .
V: TRBV25-1

CDR3: CASSYSAVAYNSPLHF
DNA: TGTGCCAGCAGTTACTCGGCAGTCGCCTATAATTCACCCCTCCACTTT
size: once
J: TRBJ1-6
D: .
V: TRBV6-5

CDR3: CATSDLGGSTDTQYF
DNA: TGTGCCACCAGTGATTTGGGGGGGAGCACAGATACGCAGTATTTT
size: .
J: TRBJ2-3
D: .
V: TRBV24-1

CDR3: CASTQTGNNEQFF
DNA: TGTGCCAGTACCCAAACAGGGAACAATGAGCAGTTCTTC
size: .
J: TRBJ2-1
D: .
V: TRBV19

CDR3: CASSSSATRGSYNEQFF
DNA: TGTGCCAGCAGCTCCTCAGCGACCCGGGGCTCCTACAATGAGCAGTTCTTC
size: .
J: TRBJ2-1
D: .
V: TRBV11-3

CDR3: CASSYSEGGGNSPLHF
DNA: TGTGCCAGCAGTTACTCGGAGGGGGGAGGGAATTCACCCCTCCACTTT
size: .
J: TRBJ1-6
D: .
V: TRBV6-5

CDR3: CASTAAGELFF
DNA: TGTGCCAGTACGGCGGCCGGGGAGCTGTTTTTT
size: .
J: TRBJ2-2
D: .
V: TRBV19

CDR3: CASSTGPSTDTQYF
DNA: TGTGCCAGCAGCACAGGACCTAGCACAGATACGCAGTATTTT
size: .
J: TRBJ2-3
D: .
V: TRBV7-9

CDR3: CASSGHLSYNEQFF
DNA: TGTGCCAGTAGCGGACATTTATCCTACAATGAGCAGTTCTTC
size: .
J: TRBJ2-1
D: .
V: TRBV19

CDR3: CSARDREQFF
DNA: TGCAGTGCTAGAGATCGGGAGCAGTTCTTC
size: once
J: TRBJ2-1
D: .
V: TRBV20-1

CDR3: CASGPTGVEQPQHF
DNA: TGTGCTAGTGGGCCCACAGGGGTGGAACAGCCCCAGCATTTT
size: .
J: TRBJ1-5
D: TRBD1
V: TRBV12-5

CDR3: CASLGKPLTPRGTGELFF
DNA: TGTGCCAGCCTGGGTAAACCTTTGACCCCAAGGGGCACCGGGGAGCTGTTTTTT
size: once
J: TRBJ2-2
D: .
V: TRBV11-2

CDR3: CASSYSGEVGEQYF
DNA: TGTGCCAGCAGCTATAGCGGGGAGGTTGGAGAGCAGTACTTC
size: .
J: TRBJ2-7
D: TRBD2
V: TRBV3-1/TRBV3-2

CDR3: CASSQGQGLEAFF
DNA: TGTGCCAGCAGCCAAGGACAGGGGCTTGAAGCTTTCTTT
size: .
J: TRBJ1-1
D: TRBD1
V: TRBV3-1/TRBV3-2

CDR3: CASSPPGQHLRNTEAFF
DNA: TGTGCCAGCAGTCCCCCGGGACAGCATCTGCGGAACACTGAAGCTTTCTTT
size: .
J: TRBJ1-1
D: TRBD1
V: TRBV6-6

CDR3: CASSSYSSFGQFF
DNA: TGTGCCAGCAGCTCCTACTCTAGCTTTGGGCAGTTCTTC
size: .
J: TRBJ2-1
D: .
V: TRBV7-2

CDR3: CASRGTLGNTGELFF
DNA: TGTGCCAGCAGAGGGACTTTAGGGAACACCGGGGAGCTGTTTTTT
size: .
J: TRBJ2-2
D: .
V: TRBV6-5

CDR3: CASSLGHQGPSGGKLFF
DNA: TGCGCCAGCAGCTTGGGTCATCAGGGGCCGTCTGGGGGAAAACTGTTTTTT
size: once
J: TRBJ1-4
D: .
V: TRBV5-1

CDR3: CASSSGAGRQETQYF
DNA: TGTGCCAGCAGTAGCGGCGCCGGGAGGCAAGAGACCCAGTACTTC
size: .
J: TRBJ2-5
D: TRBD2
V: TRBV6-5

CDR3: CASSPAGTGLTDTQYF
DNA: TGCGCCAGCAGTCCCGCCGGGACAGGACTCACAGATACGCAGTATTTT
size: .
J: TRBJ2-3
D: TRBD1
V: TRBV4-1

CDR3: CASSPRGPGELFF
DNA: TGTGCCAGCTCACCACGAGGTCCCGGGGAGCTGTTTTTT
size: .
J: TRBJ2-2
D: .
V: TRBV18

CDR3: CASSHLQTIMNTEAFF
DNA: TGCGCCAGCAGCCACCTGCAGACAATTATGAACACTGAAGCTTTCTTT
size: .
J: TRBJ1-1
D: .
V: TRBV4-1

CDR3: CASSEWGGRSYEQYF
DNA: TGTGCCAGCAGTGAATGGGGGGGGAGATCCTACGAGCAGTACTTC
size: .
J: TRBJ2-7
D: TRBD2
V: TRBV6-1

CDR3: CASSLRQDYYGYTF
DNA: TGTGCCAGCAGCTTACGGCAGGATTACTATGGCTACACCTTC
size: .
J: TRBJ1-2
D: .
V: TRBV7-9

CDR3: CASSSRVPKNIQYF
DNA: TGTGCCAGCAGCTCCCGGGTCCCAAAGAACATTCAGTACTTC
size: .
J: TRBJ2-4
D: .
V: TRBV11-2

CDR3: CASSASHASPGYTF
DNA: TGTGCCAGCAGCGCCTCACACGCCTCGCCAGGCTACACCTTC
size: .
J: TRBJ1-2
D: .
V: TRBV5-4

CDR3: CASSLGGGAANTGELFF
DNA: TGTGCCAGCAGCTTAGGCGGTGGGGCAGCGAACACCGGGGAGCTGTTTTTT
size: .
J: TRBJ2-2
D: .
V: TRBV7-6

CDR3: CASSQMGQVLTQYF
DNA: TGTGCCAGTAGTCAAATGGGCCAGGTCCTGACCCAGTACTTC
size: .
J: TRBJ2-5
D: .
V: TRBV19

CDR3: CASSKARITSGGASSTDTQYF
DNA: TGTGCCAGCAGCAAAGCCAGAATAACTAGCGGGGGTGCTTCTAGCACAGATACGCAGTATTTT
size: .
J: TRBJ2-3
D: .
V: TRBV21-1

CDR3: CASSPRGTSTQMQFF
DNA: TGTGCCAGCAGTCCAAGGGGGACTAGCACCCAGATGCAGTTCTTC
size: .
J: TRBJ2-1
D: TRBD2
V: TRBV27

CDR3: CASSVEGGRAETQYF
DNA: TGTGCCAGCAGCGTAGAAGGCGGGAGGGCGGAGACCCAGTACTTC
size: .
J: TRBJ2-5
D: TRBD2
V: TRBV9

CDR3: CASSVGLALNTGELFF
DNA: TGTGCCAGCTCAGTGGGACTAGCGTTAAACACCGGGGAGCTGTTTTTT
size: once
J: TRBJ2-2
D: TRBD2
V: TRBV18

CDR3: CASRNGGGQQPQHF
DNA: TGTGCCAGTAGAAACGGGGGGGGGCAGCAGCCCCAGCATTTT
size: .
J: TRBJ1-5
D: .
V: TRBV19

CDR3: CASSPRWGTNYGYTF
DNA: TGTGCCAGCAGCCCACGGTGGGGCACCAACTATGGCTACACCTTC
size: once
J: TRBJ1-2
D: .
V: TRBV7-6

CDR3: CASTLRWTNTGELFF
DNA: TGTGCCAGCACCCTGCGGTGGACGAACACCGGGGAGCTGTTTTTT
size: .
J: TRBJ2-2
D: .
V: TRBV11-2

CDR3: CASSPNGKPYEQYF
DNA: TGTGCCAGCAGCCCAAATGGTAAGCCCTACGAGCAGTACTTC
size: .
J: TRBJ2-7
D: .
V: TRBV7-9

CDR3: CASSQEFAYNSPLHF
DNA: TGCGCCAGCAGCCAAGAGTTCGCCTATAATTCACCCCTCCACTTT
size: .
J: TRBJ1-6
D: .
V: TRBV4-1

CDR3: CASRHRDSYEQYF
DNA: TGTGCCAGCAGGCACAGGGACTCCTACGAGCAGTACTTC
size: few
J: TRBJ2-7
D: .
V: TRBV6-5

CDR3: CASSPGGRNTGELFF
DNA: TGCGCCAGCAGTCCGGGGGGCCGGAACACCGGGGAGCTGTTTTTT
size: once
J: TRBJ2-2
D: .
V: TRBV5-1

CDR3: CASSPGQVYNEQFF
DNA: TGTGCCAGCAGCCCGGGACAGGTCTACAATGAGCAGTTCTTC
size: once
J: TRBJ2-1
D: TRBD1
V: TRBV5-8

CDR3: CATSRETGYGYTF
DNA: TGTGCCACCAGCAGAGAGACAGGTTATGGCTACACCTTC
size: .
J: TRBJ1-2
D: .
V: TRBV15

CDR3: CASSQDPQRGGKYNEQFF
DNA: TGTGCCAGCAGCCAAGATCCCCAGCGGGGGGGCAAATACAATGAGCAGTTCTTC
size: .
J: TRBJ2-1
D: TRBD2
V: TRBV3-1/TRBV3-2

CDR3: CASSRTGDQPQHF
DNA: TGTGCCAGCAGCAGGACAGGAGATCAGCCCCAGCATTTT
size: .
J: TRBJ1-5
D: TRBD1
V: TRBV7-9

CDR3: CASSPTGLNYGYTF
DNA: TGTGCCAGCAGCCCCACAGGGCTGAACTATGGCTACACCTTC
size: .
J: TRBJ1-2
D: .
V: TRBV11-2

CDR3: CASSLAGTRIITGELFF
DNA: TGTGCCAGCAGCCTAGCCGGGACTAGAATAATCACCGGGGAGCTGTTTTTT
size: .
J: TRBJ2-2
D: TRBD2
V: TRBV11-2

CDR3: CASSVEGGPYEQYF
DNA: TGTGCCAGCAGTGTTGAAGGGGGTCCCTACGAGCAGTACTTC
size: .
J: TRBJ2-7
D: .
V: TRBV2

CDR3: CASSRDRVTEAFF
DNA: TGTGCCAGCAGCCGGGACAGGGTGACTGAAGCTTTCTTT
size: .
J: TRBJ1-1
D: TRBD1
V: TRBV6-5

CDR3: CASTSSRALPTLHF
DNA: TGTGCCAGCACTTCCTCCCGAGCACTTCCGACCCTCCACTTT
size: .
J: TRBJ1-6
D: .
V: TRBV2

CDR3: CASSFYRDGANEKLFF
DNA: TGTGCCAGCAGCTTCTACAGGGATGGGGCTAATGAAAAACTGTTTTTT
size: .
J: TRBJ1-4
D: .
V: TRBV5-4